The 9 T cell receptor beta chains in this list originate from one sample, sequenced in a study of neurological immune-mediated disorders. TCRdb reprocessed the 5' RACE reads via MiXCR and lists one record per CDR3 protein. The sample contains more than 75,000 distinct CDR3 sequences, less than 5.5% of which appear only once. The sequenced material came from PBMCs. Source of these receptors: a woman in her thirties with multiple sclerosis.

This clonotype was picked up many times. V and J are TRBV28 and TRBJ2-2; no definite D call. V was pared by 6 bases and J by 1 base, with 9 bases between. The CDR3 consists of 14 residues. CDR1 and CDR2 (germline): MDHEN, SYDVKM. The CDR3 DNA reads as TGTGCCAGCAGCCAACCCTTGAACACCGGGGAGCTGTTTTTT. Its protein is CASSQPLNTGELFF.

In this sample, this clonotype turned up many times. This chain uses TRBV15 with TRBJ1-3; no reliable D call. The CDR3 spans 15 residues. Trimming took off 0 bases at V and 4 bases at J, with 10 bases between the two ends. CDR1 LNHNV and CDR2 YYDKDF come from the germline V gene (reference sequence). CDR3 in amino acids: CATSRDLSEGNTIYF. CDR3 nucleotides: TGTGCCACCAGCAGAGATCTCTCAGAAGGAAACACCATATATTTT.

This clonotype has at least ten counts. A much bigger clone sits one base away, suggesting this may be a read error. CDR3 nucleotides: TGTGCCACCAACAGAGTCCCAGGGACGCGAGAGACCCAGTACTTC. Its translation is CATNRVPGTRETQYF. The V call is TRBV15, the J call TRBJ2-5; TRBD1 or TRBD2 may be the D gene (5 bases each). CDR3 length: 15 amino acids. Germline-derived CDR1 and CDR2 are LNHNV and YYDKDF (reference sequence).

In this sample, this clonotype turned up many times. The J gene is TRBJ2-7, the V gene TRBV20-1; 8 positions agree with TRBD2. Looked up from germline, CDR1 is DFQATT and CDR2 is SNEGSKA (reference sequence). The CDR3 runs 13 residues. Losses at the gene ends were 5 bases for V and 2 bases for J; bases not matched to a gene: 5. The chain's CDR3 is CSALGLAAYEQYF. The CDR3 nucleotides read TGCAGTGCTCTAGGACTAGCTGCCTACGAGCAGTACTTC.

About this clonotype itself: A read error may be the cause here, since a much bigger clone is one base away. The CDR3 loop reads CAISSWTSGKDNEQFF. CDR3 DNA: TGTGCCATCAGTTCGTGGACTAGCGGGAAGGACAATGAGCAGTTCTTC. The chain has TRBV10-3 and TRBJ2-1; 12 nucleotides line up with TRBD2. The CDR3 sequence is 16 residues long. V lost 5 bases, J lost 5 bases, and 7 bases stayed unmatched. CDR1 and CDR2 from the germline V gene are ENHRY and SYGVKD.

This clonotype has a count of ten or more. The DNA for the CDR3 is TGTGCCAGCAGCTTGTGGCTCGGCAGGGAGTCAGCGAACTATGGCTACACCTTC. This gives the protein CASSLWLGRESANYGYTF. J is TRBJ1-2 and V is TRBV5-6; TRBD1 is a possible D gene (5 bases). The germline V and J ends were trimmed by 1 base and 2 bases, with 21 bases remaining between them. CDR1 and CDR2 from the germline V gene are SGHDT and YYEEEE. The CDR3 covers 18 residues.

This clonotype was counted ten times or more. The chain recombines TRBV5-1 with TRBJ2-4, with D tentatively TRBD1 (6 bases). Per the germline V gene, CDR1 is SGHRS and CDR2 is YFSETQ. The CDR3 contains 15 residues. The ends were cut back, 2 bases at V and 6 bases at J, with 15 bases in the middle. The CDR3 reads CASSLSTGSGNIQYF. The CDR3 DNA reads TGCGCCAGCAGCTTATCAACAGGGTCGGGAAACATTCAGTACTTC.

This clonotype was seen at least ten times. V is TRBV7-6 and J is TRBJ2-1, with 10 bases identical to TRBD1. Germline V gives CDR1 SGHVS, CDR2 FNYEAQ. The CDR3 sequence is 16 residues long. Losses at the gene ends were 3 bases for V and 1 base for J; bases not matched to a gene: 3. The CDR3 is CASSFQGQGSYNEQFF. CDR3 coding DNA: TGTGCCAGCAGCTTTCAGGGACAGGGGTCCTACAATGAGCAGTTCTTC.

This clonotype has a count of ten or more. The chain uses TRBV6-6 and TRBJ2-5; no definite D call. CDR1 is MNHNY and CDR2 is SVGAGI in the germline V gene (reference sequence). The CDR3 runs to 14 residues. V was shortened by 7 bases and J by 2 bases, with 14 bases between the two germline ends. The CDR3 region has the DNA TGTGCCAGCACCCCGCAGAACAGACAAGAGACCCAGTACTTC. Its translation: CASTPQNRQETQYF.